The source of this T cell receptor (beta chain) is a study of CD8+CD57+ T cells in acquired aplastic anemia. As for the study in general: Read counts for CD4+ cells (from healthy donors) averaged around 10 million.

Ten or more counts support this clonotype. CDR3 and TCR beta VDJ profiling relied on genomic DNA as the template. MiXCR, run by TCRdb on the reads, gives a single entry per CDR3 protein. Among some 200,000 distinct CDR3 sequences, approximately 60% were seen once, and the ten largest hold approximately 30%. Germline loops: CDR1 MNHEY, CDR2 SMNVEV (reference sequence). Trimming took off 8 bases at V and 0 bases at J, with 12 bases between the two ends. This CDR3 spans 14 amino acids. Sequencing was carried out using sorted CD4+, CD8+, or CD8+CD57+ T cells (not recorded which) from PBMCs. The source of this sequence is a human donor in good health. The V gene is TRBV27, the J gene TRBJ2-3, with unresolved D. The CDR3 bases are TGTGCCAGCGGTGCAGTCGCTAGCACAGATACGCAGTATTTT. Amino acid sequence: CASGAVASTDTQYF.